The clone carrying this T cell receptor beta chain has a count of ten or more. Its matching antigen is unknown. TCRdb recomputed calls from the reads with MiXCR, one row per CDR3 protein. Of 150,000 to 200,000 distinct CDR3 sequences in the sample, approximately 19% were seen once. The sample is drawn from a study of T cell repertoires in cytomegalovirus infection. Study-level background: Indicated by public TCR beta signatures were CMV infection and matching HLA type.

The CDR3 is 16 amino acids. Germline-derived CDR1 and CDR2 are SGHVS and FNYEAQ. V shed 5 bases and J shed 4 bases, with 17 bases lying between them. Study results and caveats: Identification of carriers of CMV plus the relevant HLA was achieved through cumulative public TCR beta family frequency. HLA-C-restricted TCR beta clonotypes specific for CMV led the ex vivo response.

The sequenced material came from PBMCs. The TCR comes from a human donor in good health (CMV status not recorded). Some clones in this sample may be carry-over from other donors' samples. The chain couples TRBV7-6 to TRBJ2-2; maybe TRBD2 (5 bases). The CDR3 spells CASSRERTYSTGELFF. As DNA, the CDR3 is TGTGCCAGCAGCCGCGAGCGGACTTATAGCACCGGGGAGCTGTTTTTT.